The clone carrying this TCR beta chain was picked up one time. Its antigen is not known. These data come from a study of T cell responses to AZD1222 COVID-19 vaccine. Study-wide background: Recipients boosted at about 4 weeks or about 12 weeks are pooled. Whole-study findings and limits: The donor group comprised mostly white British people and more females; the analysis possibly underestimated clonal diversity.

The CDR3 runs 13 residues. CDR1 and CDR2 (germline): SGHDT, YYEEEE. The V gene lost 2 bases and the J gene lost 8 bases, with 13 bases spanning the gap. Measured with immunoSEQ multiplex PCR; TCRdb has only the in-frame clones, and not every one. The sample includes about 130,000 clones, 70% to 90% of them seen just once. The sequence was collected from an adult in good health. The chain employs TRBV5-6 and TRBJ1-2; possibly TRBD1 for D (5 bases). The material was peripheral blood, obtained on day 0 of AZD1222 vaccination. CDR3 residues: CASSFWGTGGYTF. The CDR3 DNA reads TGTGCCAGCAGCTTCTGGGGGACTGGCGGCTACACCTTC.